The next 30 T cell receptor beta chains were all read from a single sample in a study of T cell responses to AZD1222 COVID-19 vaccine. Profiling relied on immunoSEQ multiplex PCR, and the TCRdb table lists in-frame clones only, not all of them. Counted here are under 90,000 clones, roughly 88% occurring once; the ten biggest clones make up over 9.5%. The specimen comprised peripheral blood, sampled 28 days after the second AZD1222 dose. The receptors shown here come from an adult who received the AZD1222 COVID-19 vaccine.

This chain connects TRBV11-3 to TRBJ2-3; 9 bases are shared with TRBD1. Germline trimming cut 5 bases from V and 4 bases from J; bases unmatched to any gene: 10. The CDR3 is 16 residues long. The germline gives CDR1 SGHNT, CDR2 YENEEA. CDR3 coding DNA: TGTGCCAGCAGCAAAGAGGGACAGGGAGGGTCAGATACGCAGTATTTT. Protein: CASSKEGQGGSDTQYF.

The chain recombines TRBV7-9 with TRBJ2-7; TRBD1 matches at 7 bases. The CDR3 is 12 residues long. Unmatched junction bases numbered 5, after V lost 8 bases and J lost 4 bases. CDR1 SEHNR and CDR2 FQNEAQ come from the germline V gene (reference sequence). The CDR3 nucleotides read TGTGCCAGCGGACAGGTGATTTACGAGCAGTACTTC. As protein: CASGQVIYEQYF.

The gene calls are TRBV27 and TRBJ2-3, with a possible D match to TRBD2 (5 bases). V lost 5 bases and J 1 base, leaving 10 bases between the germline ends. Germline-derived CDR1 and CDR2 are MNHEY and SMNVEV (reference sequence). This CDR3 spans 14 amino acids. CDR3 sequence reads: CASSRWTGTDTQYF. The CDR3 nucleotides read TGTGCCAGCAGTCGTTGGACTGGCACAGATACGCAGTATTTT.

This sequence joins TRBV7-8 and TRBJ1-6; D is undetermined. Germline CDR1 reads SGHVS; CDR2 reads FQNEAQ. The CDR3 covers 16 residues. The ends were cut back, 2 bases at V and 2 bases at J, with 10 bases in the middle. CDR3 region: CASSLTGNPYNSPLHF. In nucleotides, the CDR3 is TGTGCCAGCAGCTTAACGGGGAACCCCTATAATTCACCCCTCCACTTT.

The CDR3 sequence: CASSPQRAYEQYF. The DNA for the CDR3 is TGTGCCAGCTCACCACAAAGAGCCTACGAGCAGTACTTC. This chain links TRBV18 with TRBJ2-7; D not resolved. This CDR3 has 13 amino acids. CDR1 and CDR2 from the germline V gene are KGHSH and LQKENI. V dropped 1 base and J dropped 2 bases, with 6 bases sitting between them. Combining the CDR3 with reference TRBV18 and TRBJ2-7 gives the whole variable domain NAGVMQNPRHLVRRRGQEARLRCSPMKGHSHVYWYRQLPEEGLKFMVYLQKENIIDESGMPKERFSAEFPKEGPSILRIQQVVRGDSAAYFCASSPQRAYEQYFGPGTRLTVT.

This rearrangement joins TRBV4-1 to TRBJ1-5, with 7 bases matching TRBD1. J lost 3 bases, V lost 1 base, and 9 bases had no gene match. This CDR3 is built from 17 residues. CDR1 is MGHRA and CDR2 is YSYEKL in the germline V gene. CDR3 DNA: TGCGCCAGCAGCCAAGGTTCTCAGGACAGGACCAATCAGCCCCAGCATTTT. Protein: CASSQGSQDRTNQPQHF.

The chain employs TRBV19 and TRBJ1-2, with unresolved D. The CDR3 covers 12 residues. Germline lookup yields CDR1 LNHDA and CDR2 SQIVND (reference sequence). Trimming pared 9 bases from V and 0 bases from J, leaving 8 bases between. The CDR3 sequence is CASRQANYGYTF. CDR3 nucleotide sequence: TGTGCCAGCAGGCAAGCTAACTATGGCTACACCTTC.

This rearrangement joins TRBV14 to TRBJ2-7, with a tentative D call TRBD1 (6 bases). Germline V gene data show CDR1 as SGHDN and CDR2 as FVKESK. Trimming stripped 0 bases from V and 7 bases from J, with 13 bases between. The CDR3 runs 14 residues. For the CDR3, the DNA is TGTGCCAGCAGCCAAGATCTTTTGGGGACAGAGCAGTACTTC. Protein sequence: CASSQDLLGTEQYF.

In the case of this clone: The sample has other DNA sequences that encode this CDR3 too. This chain joins TRBV7-2 and TRBJ2-5, with a tentative D call TRBD1 (6 bases). V gave up 5 bases and J gave up 0 bases, with 10 bases separating them. This CDR3 has 14 amino acids. Germline CDR1 reads SGHTA; CDR2 reads FQGNSA. In DNA, the CDR3 is TGTGCCAGCAGCCTGTCAGGGGACCAAGAGACCCAGTACTTC. Translating it yields CASSLSGDQETQYF.

A few counts support this clone. The chain couples TRBV6-1 to TRBJ1-4, with 7 bases lining up with TRBD1. Losses at the gene ends were 3 bases for V and 6 bases for J; bases not matched to a gene: 4. The CDR3 consists of 14 residues. Germline V gives CDR1 MNHNS, CDR2 SASEGT. The CDR3 loop reads CASSDGTEHEKLFF. For the CDR3, the DNA is TGTGCCAGCAGTGATGGGACAGAGCATGAAAAACTGTTTTTT.

This chain joins TRBV7-2 and TRBJ2-1; the D is unclear. V lost 5 bases and J 5 bases, leaving 7 bases between the germline ends. CDR1 and CDR2 from the germline V gene are SGHTA and FQGNSA. CDR3 length: 12 residues. DNA for the CDR3: TGTGCCAGCAGCCCTTTACACAATGAGCAGTTCTTC. Amino acids: CASSPLHNEQFF.

This chain joins TRBV5-4 and TRBJ2-2; 8 bases fit TRBD1. Germline trimming cut 4 bases from V and 4 bases from J; bases unmatched to any gene: 3. Germline V lookup: CDR1 SGHNT, CDR2 YYREEE (reference sequence). The CDR3 totals 14 residues. CDR3 bases: TGTGCCAGCAGCACGACAGGGGTCACCGGGGAGCTGTTTTTT. Translating it yields CASSTTGVTGELFF.

This chain uses TRBV20-1 with TRBJ2-7; perhaps TRBD2 as D (5 bases). The CDR3 length is 16 residues. V gave up 3 bases and J gave up 2 bases, with 20 bases separating them. Per germline, CDR1 DFQATT and CDR2 SNEGSKA (reference sequence). The CDR3 bases are TGCAGTGCTAGTCTCAACCTCCAGCGGCGAGCCTACGAGCAGTACTTC. Protein product: CSASLNLQRRAYEQYF.

The V gene is TRBV25-1, the J gene TRBJ2-2, with 9 bases matching TRBD1. V lost 4 bases to trimming and J lost 3 bases; unmatched junction nucleotides: 0. Germline CDR1 reads MGHDK; CDR2 reads SYGVNS. The CDR3 has 14 amino acids. The CDR3 DNA follows: TGTGCCAGCAGTGGACAGGGGGACACCGGGGAGCTGTTTTTT. Protein sequence: CASSGQGDTGELFF.

V usage is TRBV7-9 and J usage is TRBJ1-2; D is ambiguous. Germline lookup yields CDR1 SEHNR and CDR2 FQNEAQ (reference sequence). The CDR3 runs to 12 residues. Deletions cut 5 bases from V and 4 bases from J, with 8 bases between. The CDR3 loop is CASSDRGYGYTF. In DNA form, the CDR3 reads TGTGCCAGCAGCGATCGAGGCTATGGCTACACCTTC. Variable domain in full (rest from reference TRBV7-9 and TRBJ1-2): DTGVSQNPRHKITKRGQNVTFRCDPISEHNRLYWYRQTLGQGPEFLTYFQNEAQLEKSRLLSDRFSAERPKGSFSTLEIQRTEQGDSAMYLCASSDRGYGYTFGSGTRLTVV.

V gene TRBV29-1 combines with J gene TRBJ2-3; a weak D match, TRBD1 (6 bases). The CDR3 length is 13 residues. Germline V gene lookup returns CDR1 SQVTM and CDR2 ANQGSEA. V dropped 1 base and J dropped 2 bases, with 7 bases sitting between them. The CDR3 nucleotides read TGCAGCGTTGAAGGACAGGCCACAGATACGCAGTATTTT. It specifies CSVEGQATDTQYF.

The chain employs TRBV9 and TRBJ2-5, with TRBD2 identical over 7 bases. The ends lost 4 bases at V and 2 bases at J; junction bases unmatched: 8. Looked up from germline, CDR1 is SGDLS and CDR2 is YYNGEE. This CDR3 has 15 residues. The chain's CDR3 is CASSLGFGRQETQYF. The CDR3 DNA sequence: TGTGCCAGCAGCCTGGGGTTCGGGAGGCAAGAGACCCAGTACTTC.

The V call is TRBV6-1, the J call TRBJ2-3; no definite D call. V lost 2 bases and J 5 bases, leaving 14 bases between the germline ends. CDR1 is MNHNS and CDR2 is SASEGT in the germline V gene. The CDR3 totals 15 residues. This CDR3 reads CASSELRLVKDTQYF. CDR3 DNA sequence: TGTGCCAGCAGTGAATTACGTCTAGTCAAAGATACGCAGTATTTT.

This sequence joins TRBV19 and TRBJ1-5; D remains ambiguous. The CDR3 spans 13 residues. Germline-derived CDR1 and CDR2 are LNHDA and SQIVND (reference sequence). Deletions cut 11 bases from V and 6 bases from J, with 17 bases between. CDR3 bases: TGTGCCTCTAGGGTAGGGTCGGGTCAGCCCCAGCATTTT. Its protein is CASRVGSGQPQHF.

This clone was recorded once. The V call is TRBV12-3 or TRBV12-4, the J call TRBJ2-7; possibly TRBD1 or TRBD2 for D (5 bases each). This CDR3 has 13 residues. Trimming left V 5 bases short and J 4 bases short, with 12 bases between. The chain's CDR3 is CASSTTGTYEQYF. Written as DNA, the CDR3 is TGTGCCAGCAGTACTACCGGGACGTACGAGCAGTACTTC.

CDR3 in amino acids: CASILGGAGELFF. CDR3 nucleotide sequence: TGTGCCAGCATCCTAGGTGGTGCCGGGGAGCTGTTTTTT. The rearrangement links TRBV7-9 to TRBJ2-2; unclear D gene. Trimming removed 7 bases at V and 6 bases at J, with 12 bases between. The CDR3 contains 13 residues. Germline V gene sequence: CDR1 SEHNR, CDR2 FQNEAQ (reference sequence).

The V and J genes are TRBV9 and TRBJ2-1, with D unresolved. CDR3 length: 11 amino acids. V gave up 5 bases and J gave up 7 bases, with 7 bases separating them. Germline CDR1 SGDLS, CDR2 YYNGEE. This CDR3 reads CASSDLNEQFF. The DNA for the CDR3 is TGTGCCAGCAGTGACTTAAATGAGCAGTTCTTC.

The chain uses TRBV5-1 and TRBJ1-5; 7 nucleotides align to TRBD1. CDR3 size: 15 residues. In germline, CDR1 is SGHRS, CDR2 YFSETQ. Trimming took 4 bases from V and 6 from J; bases not matched to a gene: 10. CDR3 in DNA: TGCGCCAGCAGCCGGACAGGTGATAATAGTCAGCCCCAGCATTTT. It specifies CASSRTGDNSQPQHF.

The V gene is TRBV9, the J gene TRBJ1-3; possible D gene TRBD1, 5 bases. Per the germline V gene, CDR1 is SGDLS and CDR2 is YYNGEE. The CDR3 contains 16 residues. The V end lost 0 bases, the J end lost 2 bases, and 12 bases lay between the germline ends. DNA for the CDR3: TGTGCCAGCAGCGTAGATTCCCCAGGGACTGGAAACACCATATATTTT. Protein: CASSVDSPGTGNTIYF.

The chain links TRBV3-1 (or the pseudogene TRBV3-2) to TRBJ2-1, with no clear D. V gave up 0 bases and J gave up 0 bases, with 6 bases separating them. The CDR3 spans 15 residues. The germline gives CDR1 LGHDT, CDR2 YNNKEL (reference sequence). The CDR3 region is CASSQDGSSYNEQFF. CDR3 DNA sequence: TGTGCCAGCAGCCAAGATGGAAGCTCCTACAATGAGCAGTTCTTC.

This clone was detected only a few times. The chain is built from TRBV3-1 (or the pseudogene TRBV3-2) and TRBJ2-4, with D possibly being TRBD2 (5 bases). The germline V and J ends were trimmed by 4 bases and 1 base, with 17 bases remaining between them. The V gene's germline CDR1 is LGHDT and CDR2 YNNKEL (reference sequence). CDR3 length: 17 residues. CDR3 sequence (DNA): TGTGCCAGCAGCCTAGCTTCAGGAGGCTCTGCCAAAAACATTCAGTACTTC. Protein product: CASSLASGGSAKNIQYF.

CDR3 loop: CASSPRNDRRSPLHF. CDR3 in DNA: TGTGCCAGCTCACCACGAAACGACAGACGTTCACCCCTCCACTTT. The chain recombines TRBV18 with TRBJ1-6, with D tentatively TRBD1 (5 bases). Germline assignment: CDR1 KGHSH and CDR2 LQKENI. V was cut by 1 base and J by 9 bases, with 13 bases left in between. This CDR3 contains 15 residues.

The V call is TRBV6-5, the J call TRBJ1-1; D is unresolved. V shed 6 bases and J shed 3 bases, with 14 bases lying between them. The length of the CDR3 is 14 residues. The germline V gene has CDR1 MNHEY and CDR2 SVGAGI. Written as DNA, the CDR3 is TGTGCCAGCAGGGAGACTCAGGTGGACACTGAAGCTTTCTTT. It specifies CASRETQVDTEAFF.

This sequence joins TRBV6-6 and TRBJ1-4; TRBD1 might be the D (5 bases). Germline V gene lookup returns CDR1 MNHNY and CDR2 SVGAGI (reference sequence). The CDR3 is 14 amino acids. The ends were cut back, 6 bases at V and 3 bases at J, with 11 bases in the middle. The CDR3 region is CASRATGSNEKLFF. The CDR3 bases are TGTGCCAGCAGGGCTACAGGATCTAATGAAAAACTGTTTTTT.

This clone has just a few counts. V is TRBV6-5 and J is TRBJ1-6; D gene ambiguous. Germline V gene lookup returns CDR1 MNHEY and CDR2 SVGAGI. V dropped 0 bases and J dropped 8 bases, with 11 bases sitting between them. The CDR3 extends over 15 amino acids. The CDR3 here is CASSYSRSGDSPLHF. In nucleotides, the CDR3 is TGTGCCAGCAGTTACTCGAGAAGTGGGGATTCACCCCTCCACTTT.